This T cell receptor beta chain was captured in a study of neoadjuvant anti-PD-1 for oral cavity cancer. The time point: after neoadjuvant nivolumab, at surgical resection. Using immunoSEQ multiplex PCR, the repertoire was profiled, and TCRdb retains in-frame clones only, with some absent. This repertoire shows thousands of clones, roughly 70% found once; its top ten account for less than 3.5%. The CDR3 has 15 residues. In germline, CDR1 is MNHNS, CDR2 SASEGT. The V gene end was trimmed by 1 base and the J gene end by 4 bases; junction bases not matched to a gene: 5. This clone is large by share. The genes are TRBV6-1 and TRBJ2-7, with TRBD1 identical over 9 bases. This TCR came from a person aged 35-79 years with oral cavity squamous cell carcinoma. The source material was PBMCs, sampled after nivolumab (anti-PD-1) treatment. CDR3 in DNA: TGTGCCAGCAGTGAAGTCGAGACAGGGGGGTACGAGCAGTACTTC. Its translation is CASSEVETGGYEQYF.